This T cell receptor (beta chain) was observed in a study of regulatory T cells in long-lasting Graves disease. Sequencing libraries for TCR beta were prepared with iRepertoire HTBI primers and Arm-PCR of CDR3 regions. Each CDR3 protein gets one entry after TCRdb re-called the multiplex PCR reads with MiXCR. The repertoire holds about 430,000 distinct CDR3 sequences, with 21% as singletons. Worth noting for this clonotype: This sequence may be a read error, since a much larger clone differs from it by one base. The conserved final phenylalanine or tryptophan is absent from the CDR3, which likely points to a read error.

Indicated time point: persistent/refractory GD, antithyroid drugs over 5 years with positive TRAb. There was RNA extracted from PBMCs, and the TCR library was made from it. Germline CDR1 is SEHNR and CDR2 is FQNEAQ (reference sequence). CDR3 length: 14 residues. The ends were cut back, 1 base at V and 5 bases at J, with 9 bases in the middle. The gene calls are TRBV7-9 and TRBJ1-5, with D maybe TRBD1 (6 bases). The input for sequencing was peripheral blood mononuclear cells (PBMCs), taken when the disease was refractory, from a patient treated with antithyroid drugs. This sequence originates from a female donor with Graves disease. This CDR3 is CASSLGEGDQPQHS. CDR3 nucleotides: TGTGCCAGCAGCTTAGGGGAGGGGGATCAGCCCCAGCATTCT.